These 32 T cell receptor beta chains originate from one sample sequenced in a study of CD8+CD57+ T cells in acquired aplastic anemia (dated by TCRdb to 2016 to 2018). The sample was run on an Illumina HiSeq 2000. Profiling of TCR beta VDJ combinations and CDR3 sequences used genomic DNA as the template. TCRdb trimmed the raw reads at Q25, called clones with MiXCR and kept productive beta chains. Every entry covers one CDR3 protein and lists the most common genes and DNA from its rows. For this sample the table gives around 200,000 distinct CDR3 sequences, of which approximately 60% were detected only once. The top ten constitute 25% to 35% of the sample. Sequenced input: sorted CD4+, CD8+, or CD8+CD57+ T cells (not recorded which) from PBMCs. These receptors were collected from a human donor in good health.

The V call is TRBV2, the J call TRBJ1-2, with D possibly matching TRBD1 (5 bases). V was clipped by 11 bases and J by 4 bases, with 14 bases between them. In germline, CDR1 is SNHLY, CDR2 FYNNEI. The CDR3 has 12 amino acids. The CDR3 coding sequence is TGTGCCTTCAGACAGACCTTCTATGGCTACACCTTC. Protein sequence: CAFRQTFYGYTF.

As regards this clonotype: A much larger clone sits a single nucleotide away, making a read error possible. The rearrangement joins TRBV6-4 to TRBJ2-1, with 10 nucleotides matching TRBD2. The CDR3 runs 16 residues. Germline V lookup: CDR1 MRHNA, CDR2 SNTAGT. CDR3 residues: CAGSGDSGGPYNEQFF. The CDR3 coding sequence is TGTGCCGGCAGTGGCGATAGCGGGGGGCCCTACAATGAGCAGTTCTTC.

At least ten counts were recorded for this clonotype. The rearrangement links TRBV7-9 to TRBJ1-4; 8 bases are a match to TRBD1. V trimming: 4 bases; J trimming: 4 bases; junction bases outside the gene matches: 8. CDR3 length: 16 amino acids. The V gene's germline CDR1 is SEHNR and CDR2 FQNEAQ (reference sequence). Here the CDR3 reads CASSSTGTGYNEKLFF. CDR3 DNA: TGTGCCAGCAGCTCGACCGGGACAGGCTATAATGAAAAACTGTTTTTT.

This clonotype appeared once. The V gene is TRBV20-1, the J gene TRBJ1-1; D is unclear. This CDR3 contains 11 residues. CDR1 is DFQATT, CDR2 SNEGSKA, per germline (reference sequence). Trimming removed 5 bases at V and 2 bases at J, with 6 bases between. As DNA, the CDR3 is TGCAGTGCTCCCGAAAACACTGAAGCTTTCTTT. It translates to CSAPENTEAFF.

In this sample, this clonotype turned up many times. This sequence joins TRBV5-6 and TRBJ1-1, with 7 bases aligning to TRBD1. Germline V CDR1 and CDR2: SGHDT, YYEEEE. There are 15 residues in the CDR3. V lost 0 bases to trimming and J lost 3 bases; unmatched junction nucleotides: 5. Here the CDR3 reads CASSLESGGDTEAFF. In nucleotides, the CDR3 is TGTGCCAGCAGCTTGGAATCAGGGGGGGACACTGAAGCTTTCTTT. Looking up the rest from reference TRBV5-6 and TRBJ1-1 gives the full variable domain: DAGVTQSPTHLIKTRGQQVTLRCSPKSGHDTVSWYQQALGQGPQFIFQYYEEEERQRGNFPDRFSGHQFPNYSSELNVNALLLGDSALYLCASSLESGGDTEAFFGQGTRLTVV.

The chain is built from TRBV7-6 and TRBJ2-7; TRBD1 aligns across 9 bases. V lost 0 bases and J lost 4; bases outside the gene matches: 10. Per the germline V gene, CDR1 is SGHVS and CDR2 is FNYEAQ. The CDR3 extends over 17 amino acids. CDR3 region: CASSLATDGTGRYEQYF. DNA for the CDR3: TGTGCCAGCAGCTTAGCGACCGATGGGACAGGGAGATACGAGCAGTACTTC.

This clonotype was counted ten times or more. The chain uses TRBV12-3 or TRBV12-4 and TRBJ1-4; no reliable D call. The CDR3 is made up of 14 amino acids. Trimming stripped 5 bases from V and 8 bases from J, with 15 bases between. The CDR3 sequence: CASSPLPLGEKLFF. The CDR3 nucleotides are TGTGCCAGCAGTCCACTCCCCCTCGGGGAAAAACTGTTTTTT.

The V and J genes are TRBV30 and TRBJ1-1; D uncertain. The CDR3 runs to 15 residues. Germline loops: CDR1 GTSNPN, CDR2 SVGIG (reference sequence). The V gene lost 4 bases and the J gene lost 5 bases, with 20 bases spanning the gap. The DNA of the CDR3 is TGTGCCTGGAAGAAAGATAGGGAGGGAGGAACTGAAGCTTTCTTT. Translation gives CAWKKDREGGTEAFF.

This sequence joins TRBV7-2 and TRBJ2-7, with a possible D match to TRBD1 (5 bases). V was shortened by 6 bases and J by 0 bases, with 9 bases between the two germline ends. Germline V gene data show CDR1 as SGHTA and CDR2 as FQGNSA. This CDR3 is built from 13 residues. CDR3: CASRKDISYEQYF. DNA for the CDR3: TGTGCCAGCAGGAAGGACATCTCCTACGAGCAGTACTTC.

About this clonotype itself: One end of the junction is discordant with germline, which a read error may explain. The chain is built from TRBV9 and TRBJ1-3; 9 nucleotides match TRBD1. CDR1 is SGDLS and CDR2 is YYNGEE in the germline V gene. This CDR3 region has 16 residues. In DNA, the CDR3 is TGTGCCAGCAGCCCAACCGGGACAGGGTCTGGACACACCATATATTTT. Its protein product is CASSPTGTGSGHTIYF.

This clonotype has just a few counts. The chain has TRBV6-5 and TRBJ2-7; the D is unclear. With 3 bases removed from V and 6 bases from J, the gap between germline ends came to 12 bases. Per the germline V gene, CDR1 is MNHEY and CDR2 is SVGAGI. The CDR3 is 13 residues long. DNA for the CDR3: TGTGCCAGCAGTTATTCGAATTTGCTCGAGCAGTACTTC. Translated, it gives CASSYSNLLEQYF.

V usage is TRBV20-1 and J usage is TRBJ2-5; 8 bases match TRBD2. Germline assignment: CDR1 DFQATT and CDR2 SNEGSKA (reference sequence). J lost 3 bases, V lost 8 bases, and 8 bases had no gene match. This CDR3 is built from 13 residues. For the CDR3, the DNA is TGCAGTAGACGCACTAGCGGAAAAGAGACCCAGTACTTC. This translates into CSRRTSGKETQYF.

As for this clonotype: Relative to the germline gene, one junction end is altered; a read error may explain this. The V gene is TRBV12-3 or TRBV12-4, the J gene TRBJ2-5; 9 nucleotides agree with TRBD2. The CDR3 runs 14 residues. The CDR3 reads CASRLAGVGETQYF. Written as DNA, the CDR3 is TGTGCCAGCAGATTAGCGGGGGTGGGGGAGACCCAGTACTTC.

The J gene is TRBJ2-7, the V gene TRBV27, with 7 nucleotides matching TRBD2. The CDR3 is made up of 13 amino acids. Germline V lookup: CDR1 MNHEY, CDR2 SMNVEV (reference sequence). The V and J ends lost 7 bases and 0 bases, in that order; junction bases with no gene match: 3. CDR3 sequence: CASMGGASYEQYF. In nucleotides, the CDR3 is TGTGCCAGCATGGGAGGGGCCTCCTACGAGCAGTACTTC.

This chain connects TRBV6-5 to TRBJ1-1, with D hard to call. Germline CDR1 and CDR2: MNHEY and SVGAGI. V was trimmed by 4 bases and J by 8 bases, leaving 14 bases between them. The CDR3 extends over 13 amino acids. CDR3 in amino acids: CASSSREGREAFF. As DNA, the CDR3 is TGTGCCAGCAGTTCCCGGGAGGGTAGAGAAGCTTTCTTT.

The sample holds one count of this clonotype. This chain joins TRBV20-1 and TRBJ2-7; 8 positions agree with TRBD1. Trimming at V came to 0 bases and at J to 6 bases, leaving 4 bases not matched to a gene. Germline V gives CDR1 DFQATT, CDR2 SNEGSKA (reference sequence). The CDR3 extends over 13 amino acids. Written as DNA, the CDR3 is TGCAGTGCTAGAGATACAGGGGGTTCCGAGCAGTACTTC. This translates into CSARDTGGSEQYF.

This clonotype has just one count. The chain employs TRBV24-1 and TRBJ2-5; D remains unclear. The CDR3 sequence is 12 residues long. V lost 2 bases, J lost 7 bases, and 7 bases lay in between. Germline V gene data show CDR1 as KGHDR and CDR2 as SFDVKD. The CDR3 DNA sequence: TGTGCCACCAGTGATTATAAGGGGACCCAGTACTTC. As protein: CATSDYKGTQYF.

Regarding this clonotype: At one end the junction does not follow the germline gene, possibly because of a read error. V gene TRBV4-1 combines with J gene TRBJ1-1; no clear D. The CDR3 is made up of 14 amino acids. Looked up from germline, CDR1 is MGHRA and CDR2 is YSYEKL. CDR3 protein: CAGSPPGVGPEAFF. The CDR3 DNA sequence: TGCGCCGGCAGCCCCCCTGGGGTTGGGCCTGAAGCTTTCTTT.

Turning to this clonotype: Given a much more abundant clone one base away, this may be a read error. This chain uses TRBV4-3 with TRBJ2-7; TRBD1 matches at 9 bases. Germline loops: CDR1 LGHNA, CDR2 YSLEER. J lost 9 bases, V lost 4 bases, and 13 bases had no gene match. This CDR3 has 15 amino acids. Here the CDR3 reads CASSPEDRGRHVQYF. The CDR3 DNA reads as TGCGCCAGCAGCCCCGAGGACAGGGGTAGGCACGTGCAGTACTTC.

The chain joins TRBV6-4 to TRBJ2-3; 8 positions agree with TRBD1. The CDR3 spans 14 residues. Germline CDR1 and CDR2: MRHNA and SNTAGT. The J segment lost 4 bases and the V segment lost 5 bases, leaving 5 bases of the junction unmatched. CDR3 in amino acids: CASSRAGQADTQYF. The CDR3 nucleotides read TGTGCCAGCAGTAGGGCGGGACAGGCAGATACGCAGTATTTT.

This chain joins TRBV29-1 and TRBJ2-7, with D unresolved. The length of the CDR3 is 13 residues. Germline-derived CDR1 and CDR2 are SQVTM and ANQGSEA. Trimming shortened V by 6 bases and J by 0 bases, and 12 bases separated the two germline ends. The CDR3, as DNA: TGCAGCGTCCATTACATAAACTCCTACGAGCAGTACTTC. It translates to CSVHYINSYEQYF.

The V gene is TRBV7-6, the J gene TRBJ2-1; 8 bases agree with TRBD2. CDR3 length: 15 amino acids. Trimming cost V 3 bases and J 6 bases; bases outside gene matches: 7. Germline values: CDR1 SGHVS, CDR2 FNYEAQ. In DNA form, the CDR3 reads TGTGCCAGCAGCTTTCTCTCCGGGGGGGGCAATGAGCAGTTCTTC. This sequence encodes CASSFLSGGGNEQFF.

This clonotype showed up many times. The V gene is TRBV5-5, the J gene TRBJ1-1; D is unresolved. Germline-derived CDR1 and CDR2 are SGHKS and YYEKEE (reference sequence). V was trimmed by 4 bases and J by 3 bases, leaving 16 bases between them. The CDR3 is made up of 15 amino acids. The CDR3 spells CASSIGLLVDTEAFF. The CDR3 nucleotides read TGTGCCAGCAGCATTGGACTTCTCGTTGACACTGAAGCTTTCTTT.

The gene calls are TRBV9 and TRBJ2-1; 7 nucleotides align to TRBD1. The last part of the DNA fits TRBJ2-5 better; the J call may be wrong. CDR1 and CDR2 (germline): SGDLS, YYNGEE. The CDR3 sequence is 16 residues long. The CDR3 loop reads CASSTAEGQLRGTQYF. DNA for the CDR3: TGTGCCAGCAGCACCGCCGAGGGACAGCTTCGAGGGACCCAGTACTTC.

V gene TRBV2 combines with J gene TRBJ2-3; 7 bases map to TRBD1. CDR1 and CDR2 (germline): SNHLY, FYNNEI. V trimming: 2 bases; J trimming: 3 bases; junction bases outside the gene matches: 11. The CDR3 covers 17 residues. The CDR3: CASSEYRGSRGTDTQYF. CDR3 coding DNA: TGTGCCAGCAGTGAATACCGAGGAAGCAGGGGGACAGATACGCAGTATTTT. Full variable domain (missing parts from reference TRBV2 and TRBJ2-3): EPEVTQTPSHQVTQMGQEVILRCVPISNHLYFYWYRQILGQKVEFLVSFYNNEISEKSEIFDDQFSVERPDGSNFTLKIRSTKLEDSAMYFCASSEYRGSRGTDTQYFGPGTRLTVL.

V gene TRBV7-9 combines with J gene TRBJ2-5; D remains ambiguous. CDR3 length: 14 amino acids. CDR1 is SEHNR and CDR2 is FQNEAQ in the germline V gene (reference sequence). Between the trimmed V and J ends, which lost 1 base and 4 bases, there was a span of 10 bases. The CDR3 DNA reads as TGTGCCAGCAGCTTAGGAGGCAGAAGAGAGACCCAGTACTTC. It codes for CASSLGGRRETQYF.

The chain uses TRBV15 and TRBJ2-7; D is unclear. V was clipped by 0 bases and J by 1 base, with 7 bases between them. The length of the CDR3 is 14 residues. CDR1 and CDR2 from the germline V gene are LNHNV and YYDKDF (reference sequence). The CDR3 DNA is TGTGCCACCAGCAGAGATCTACAGTCCTACGAGCAGTACTTC. Translating it yields CATSRDLQSYEQYF.

In this sample, this clonotype turned up many times. The chain joins TRBV6-5 to TRBJ1-2; possible D gene TRBD1, 5 bases. Germline loops: CDR1 MNHEY, CDR2 SVGAGI. The CDR3 consists of 12 residues. Trimming removed 2 bases at V and 8 bases at J, with 9 bases between. The CDR3 reads CASSYGGEGYTF. Written as DNA, the CDR3 is TGTGCCAGCAGTTACGGGGGGGAAGGCTACACCTTC.

The chain combines TRBV6-6 with TRBJ2-7, with 10 nucleotides matching TRBD1. The V segment lost 7 bases and the J segment 4 bases; nucleotides outside the gene matches: 7. Looked up from germline, CDR1 is MNHNY and CDR2 is SVGAGI (reference sequence). This CDR3 comprises 14 residues. CDR3 region: CASKEDRGGYEQYF. The CDR3 nucleotides read TGTGCCAGCAAGGAGGACAGGGGGGGTTACGAGCAGTACTTC.

A remark on this clonotype: One end of the junction fails to match germline, which may point to a read error. This sequence joins TRBV10-3 and TRBJ1-5; TRBD1 matches 7 bases. Germline V CDR1 and CDR2: ENHRY, SYGVKD. CDR3 length equals 13 residues. The CDR3 bases are TGTGCCATCAGTGGCGACAGGGATCAGCCCCTGCATTTT. Translated, it gives CAISGDRDQPLHF.

The V and J genes are TRBV10-1 and TRBJ2-7, with TRBD2 matching 9 bases. The CDR3 consists of 14 residues. Germline CDR1 is WNHNN and CDR2 is SYGVQD (reference sequence). J was trimmed by 6 bases and V by 2 bases; bases with no gene match: 5. CDR3 nucleotide sequence: TGCGCCAGCAGTGAGGCGGGAGGGCCTTTCGAGCAGTACTTC. As protein: CASSEAGGPFEQYF.

This clonotype was picked up many times. An end of the junction differs from the germline gene, which may be a read error. The chain recombines TRBV12-3 or TRBV12-4 with TRBJ2-7; the D gene is possibly TRBD2 (7 bases). CDR3 size: 14 residues. Here the CDR3 reads CASSLGGGSYEQYF. Written as DNA, the CDR3 is TGTGCCAGCAGCTTAGGGGGGGGCTCCTACGAGCAGTACTTC.